This TCR beta chain was documented in a study of T cell clones after liver transplantation. At the level of the study: Pre-transplant mixed lymphocyte reactions yielded third-party-reactive TCRbeta sequences as comparators for graft-donor-reactive sequences. Timepoints were pre-transplant, pre-withdrawal, and after withdrawal was completed or failed.

This CDR3 contains 13 residues. Germline assignment: CDR1 GTSNPN and CDR2 SVGIG (reference sequence). V was shortened by 0 bases and J by 5 bases, with 10 bases between the two germline ends. Whole-study findings and limits: Rather than being deleted, graft donor-reactive T cells may have moved into the graft. The donor-reactive repertoire was only partly measurable in a couple of subjects, lacking donor cells.

Assay used: immunoSEQ multiplex PCR; TCRdb lists only in-frame clones, some missing. The sample lists 55,000 to 75,000 clones; about 92% were seen once. Comment on this clone: Its specificity is not known.

This clonotype was obtained from a human patient who received a liver transplant. The graft donor may have given rise to some T cells. The rearrangement joins TRBV30 to TRBJ2-5; D is possibly TRBD2 (6 bases). The sample consisted of CD4+ T cells from blood, taken less than 27 months after liver transplant. In DNA, the CDR3 is TGTGCCTGGAGTGTGGTCCGGGGGGAGACCCAGTACTTC. Protein: CAWSVVRGETQYF.